Following are 3 T cell receptor beta chains from one sample sequenced in a study of T-cell reconstitution after alpha-beta-depleted transplantation in children. For TCRbeta, the library was prepared with unique molecular identifiers. Each CDR3 protein is one row after TCRdb ran MiXCR on the PCR reads. Of hundreds of thousands of distinct CDR3 sequences listed, 15% to 20% are singletons. The source was PBMCs, mostly from graft donor cells, collected 360 days after TCRalphabeta/CD19-depleted stem cell transplant. The receptors shown here come from a male patient aged 2 to 9 who had a stem cell transplant for acute lymphoblastic leukemia, so the T cells may come from the graft donor.

This clonotype was picked up many times. This sequence joins TRBV5-6 and TRBJ2-4; no clear D gene. V lost 1 base and J 6 bases, leaving 11 bases between the germline ends. The CDR3 has 14 amino acids. In germline, CDR1 is SGHDT, CDR2 YYEEEE. CDR3 sequence: CASSLYGFGNIQYF. CDR3 bases: TGTGCCAGCAGCTTGTACGGTTTCGGAAACATTCAGTACTTC.

This clonotype has just a few counts. The V and J genes are TRBV7-2 and TRBJ2-3; D is uncertain. Per germline, CDR1 SGHTA and CDR2 FQGNSA. This CDR3 contains 14 residues. Trimming removed 7 bases from V and 1 base from J, with 12 bases in between. CDR3 sequence (DNA): TGTGCCAGCACCTCCCCCGTCGGCACAGATACGCAGTATTTT. Protein: CASTSPVGTDTQYF.

The sample holds many counts of this clonotype. The J gene is TRBJ2-5, the V gene TRBV12-3 or TRBV12-4; weak D call: TRBD2 (7 bases). The CDR3 has 14 amino acids. The V end was cut by 3 bases, the J end by 5 bases, with 13 bases between. CDR3 DNA: TGTGCCAGCAGTTTCGGGGGCGGGGGTGAGACCCAGTACTTC. Encoded protein: CASSFGGGGETQYF.